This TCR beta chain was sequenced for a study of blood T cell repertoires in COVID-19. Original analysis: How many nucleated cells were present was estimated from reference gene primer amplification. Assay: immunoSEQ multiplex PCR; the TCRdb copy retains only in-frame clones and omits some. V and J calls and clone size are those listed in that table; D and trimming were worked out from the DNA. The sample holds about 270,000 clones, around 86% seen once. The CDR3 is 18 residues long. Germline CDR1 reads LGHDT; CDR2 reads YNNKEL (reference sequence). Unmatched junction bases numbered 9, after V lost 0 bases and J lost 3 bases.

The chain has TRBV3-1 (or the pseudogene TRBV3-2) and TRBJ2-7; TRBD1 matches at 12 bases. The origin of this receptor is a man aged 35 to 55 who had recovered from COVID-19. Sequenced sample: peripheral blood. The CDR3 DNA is TGTGCCAGCAGCCAAGAAGCCGGGGGACAGGGGGCATACTACGAGCAGTACTTC. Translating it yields CASSQEAGGQGAYYEQYF.